Below, 15 T cell receptor beta chains from the same sample are listed, as sequenced in a study of tissue T cells after allogeneic stem cell transplantation. TCRdb's copy holds only in-frame clones and misses some; the assay was immunoSEQ multiplex PCR. Here the sample spans some 2,000 clones, roughly three fifths being singletons. Sample: gut tissue. The source of these receptors is a female BALB/c mouse in good health. MHC haplotype of the strain: H2-d.

Note on this clone: Gene names and germline match the mouse. The read comes to an end 1 residue before the CDR3 does, leaving the germline J gene to fill in the end. This chain connects TRBV5 to TRBJ1-2; 8 bases align to TRBD1. The CDR3 extends over 14 amino acids. CDR1 and CDR2 from the germline V gene are LGHNA and YNLKQL (reference sequence). The junction had 0 bases not matched to a gene; V was cut back by 1 base and J by 2 bases. The CDR3: CASSQGQGNSDYTF. The CDR3 DNA, read in part, is TGTGCCAGCAGCCAAGGACAGGGGAACTCCGACTACACC.

A note on this clone: Gene names follow the mouse nomenclature. The read falls 1 residue short of the CDR3 end, and the missing part is taken from the germline J gene. V gene TRBV19 combines with J gene TRBJ1-1; 8 bases agree with TRBD1. The germline V gene has CDR1 FNHDT and CDR2 SITEND (reference sequence). This CDR3 contains 11 residues. J gave up 6 bases and V 5 bases, and 0 bases lay outside the gene matches. CDR3 in amino acids: CASRDRAEVFF. Partial CDR3 DNA: TGTGCCAGCAGGGACAGGGCAGAAGTCTTC.

Worth noting for this clone: The genes and germline here are from mouse. The CDR3 end falls 1 residue outside the read, so it is completed with the germline J gene. The gene calls are TRBV20 and TRBJ1-2, with 10 positions matching TRBD1. Germline V gives CDR1 GFQATS, CDR2 STVNSAI. V lost 1 base, J lost 4 bases, and 3 bases stayed unmatched. The CDR3 extends over 14 amino acids. The chain's CDR3 is CGARVWTGGSDYTF. The sequenced part of the CDR3 DNA is TGTGGTGCTAGGGTCTGGACAGGGGGCTCCGACTACACC.

This clone was picked up a small number of times. The gene symbols are mouse symbols. The sequence runs out 1 residue before the end of the CDR3; the remainder is reconstructed from the germline J gene. The chain uses TRBV4 and TRBJ2-3, with 9 bases aligning to TRBD2. This CDR3 has 16 residues. The J segment lost 0 bases and the V segment lost 3 bases, leaving 4 bases of the junction unmatched. Per the germline V gene, CDR1 is LGHDT and CDR2 is YNNKQL (reference sequence). The sequenced CDR3 bases are TGTGCCAGCAGCTATTTGGGGGGGCGAAGTGCAGAAACGCTGTAT. Translated: CASSYLGGRSAETLY. The whole CDR3 sequence is CASSYLGGRSAETLYF. Looking up the rest from reference TRBV4 and TRBJ2-3 gives the full variable domain: ETAVFQTPNYHVTQVGNEVSFNCKQTLGHDTMYWYKQDSKKLLKIMFSYNNKQLIVNETVPRRFSPQSSDKAHLNLRIKSVEPEDSAVYLCASSYLGGRSAETLYFGSGTRLTVL.

Note on this clone: Mouse names are used for the genes. The sequenced part of the CDR3 DNA is TGTAGTTCTAGGGGGACAGGAGCAAACACCGGGCAGCTCTAC. Translated, it gives CSSRGTGANTGQLY. The entire CDR3 is CSSRGTGANTGQLYF. V is TRBV30 and J is TRBJ2-2, with 8 bases aligning to TRBD1. The read stops 1 residue short of the end of the CDR3; the missing end is completed from the germline J gene. CDR3 length: 15 residues. Germline CDR1 is SQVVS and CDR2 is ANEGSEA. The junction had 3 bases not matched to a gene; V was cut back by 3 bases and J by 0 bases.

About this clone: Gene names follow the mouse nomenclature. The read finishes 1 residue shy of the CDR3 end, and the germline J gene is used to complete it. This chain links TRBV13-2 with TRBJ2-3, with D perhaps matching TRBD1 (6 bases). V was cut by 3 bases and J by 0 bases, with 11 bases left in between. Germline V gene data show CDR1 as NNHNN and CDR2 as SYGAGS (reference sequence). CDR3 length: 15 amino acids. CDR3: CASGVRDNSAETLYF. The CDR3 DNA, read in part, is TGTGCCAGCGGTGTCCGGGACAATAGTGCAGAAACGCTGTAT.

This clone was detected a few times. Gene names are the mouse ones. The read finishes 1 residue shy of the CDR3 end, and the germline J gene is used to complete it. The V and J genes are TRBV13-1 and TRBJ2-7; D possibly corresponds to TRBD2 (6 bases). The CDR3 is made up of 13 amino acids. The germline CDR1 and CDR2 sequences are NSHNY and SYGAGN. Trimming shortened V by 2 bases and J by 6 bases, and 12 bases separated the two germline ends. The DNA read from the CDR3 is TGTGCCAGCAGTGAGAGCCGGGGGGTTGAACAGTAC. This gives the protein CASSESRGVEQY. The whole CDR3 protein is CASSESRGVEQYF.

Worth noting for this clone: The gene symbols are mouse symbols. The DNA ends 1 residue before the CDR3 does, and the rest of the CDR3 is filled in from the germline J gene. The V and J genes are TRBV31 and TRBJ1-1; TRBD1 matches 7 bases. Unmatched junction bases numbered 6, after V lost 5 bases and J lost 0 bases. From germline, CDR1 is GKSSPN and CDR2 SITVG. This CDR3 has 14 residues. The CDR3 here is CAWGSGTANTEVFF. Incomplete CDR3 DNA: TGTGCCTGGGGTTCCGGGACAGCAAACACAGAAGTCTTC.

Concerning this clone itself: Germline and genes: mouse. Read data end 1 residue before the CDR3 end; the end is taken from the germline J gene. This chain joins TRBV13-2 and TRBJ1-2, with a tentative D call TRBD1 (6 bases). Germline values: CDR1 NNHNN, CDR2 SYGAGS (reference sequence). Trimming pared 0 bases from V and 2 bases from J, leaving 8 bases between. CDR3 length: 14 amino acids. The CDR3 DNA, read in part, is TGTGCCAGCGGTGATGCAGGGGTTAACTCCGACTACACC. As protein: CASGDAGVNSDYT. The entire CDR3 reads CASGDAGVNSDYTF.

Turning to this clone: Gene names and germline refer to mouse. Sequencing ends 1 residue short of the CDR3 end; the germline J gene provides the rest. This chain joins TRBV19 and TRBJ2-1; 10 nucleotides agree with TRBD2. CDR3 length: 13 amino acids. The junction had 0 bases not matched to a gene; V was cut back by 5 bases and J by 4 bases. Germline V gives CDR1 FNHDT, CDR2 SITEND (reference sequence). Incomplete CDR3 DNA: TGTGCCAGCAGGGACTGGGGGTATGCTGAGCAGTTC. Residues: CASRDWGYAEQF. Given in full, the CDR3 is CASRDWGYAEQFF.

Of note for this clone: Gene and germline names: mouse. The read ends 1 residue shy of where the CDR3 ends; the end is completed using the germline J gene. This rearrangement joins TRBV19 to TRBJ2-4, with a possible D match to TRBD2 (7 bases). The germline V gene encodes CDR1 FNHDT and CDR2 SITEND (reference sequence). V was trimmed by 0 bases and J by 2 bases, leaving 13 bases between them. The CDR3 is 16 amino acids. CDR3 sequence: CASSIATGGDQNTLYF. The CDR3 DNA, read in part, is TGTGCCAGCAGTATAGCTACGGGGGGCGATCAAAACACCTTGTAC.

This clone turned up a few times. Mouse gene names apply. The CDR3 is cut off 1 residue early in the read; its end comes from the germline J gene. The chain has TRBV19 and TRBJ2-2; D not resolved. Trimming left V 1 base short and J 2 bases short, with 6 bases between. Germline V gives CDR1 FNHDT, CDR2 SITEND (reference sequence). The CDR3 runs 14 residues. CDR3 DNA, as far as it was read: TGTGCCAGCAGTATAACCGGGAACACCGGGCAGCTCTAC. Translated: CASSITGNTGQLY. The whole CDR3 region reads CASSITGNTGQLYF. The entire variable domain, with the rest obtained from reference TRBV19 and TRBJ2-2, is as follows: GGIITQTPKFLIGQEGQKLTLKCQQNFNHDTMYWYRQDSGKGLRLIYYSITENDLQKGDLSEGYDASREKKSSFSLTVTSAQKNEMAVFLCASSITGNTGQLYFGEGSKLTVL.

This clone turned up a few times. The genes are named according to mouse. CDR3 protein: CASSRDRGYEQYF. The part of the CDR3 DNA that was read is TGTGCCAGCAGTCGGGACAGGGGGTATGAACAGTAC. The chain combines TRBV19 with TRBJ2-7, with 11 positions matching TRBD1. With the read ending 1 residue before the CDR3 end, the germline J gene is used to fill in that end. This CDR3 is built from 13 residues. In germline, CDR1 is FNHDT, CDR2 SITEND (reference sequence). The V segment lost 4 bases and the J segment 4 bases; nucleotides outside the gene matches: 1.

Notes on this clone: The genes and germline here are from mouse. The CDR3 goes on 1 residue after the read ends, and that part is filled in from the germline J gene. The chain combines TRBV19 with TRBJ2-1; 10 bases fit TRBD2. Trimming removed 2 bases from V and 3 bases from J; junction bases left unmatched: 8. The CDR3 is 17 amino acids. Germline V gene lookup returns CDR1 FNHDT and CDR2 SITEND (reference sequence). CDR3 amino acids: CASSISGGARGYAEQFF. The sequenced CDR3 bases are TGTGCCAGCAGTATCTCTGGGGGGGCGCGGGGCTATGCTGAGCAGTTC.

Remarks on this clone: Germline and genes here are mouse. Read sequence stops 1 residue before the CDR3 end, and the germline J gene provides the missing end. This chain links TRBV20 with TRBJ2-3; D unresolved. CDR1 and CDR2 (germline): GFQATS, STVNSAI. The CDR3 length is 13 residues. V gave up 3 bases and J gave up 0 bases, with 7 bases separating them. The CDR3: CGARRGSAETLYF. CDR3 DNA, as far as it was read: TGTGGTGCTAGACGGGGTAGTGCAGAAACGCTGTAT.